These 18 T cell receptor beta chains were all obtained from the same sample, sequenced in a study of beta chain features in type 1 diabetes. cDNA synthesis used the whole RNA isolate, giving expressed TCRB sequences. The assay was immunoSEQ multiplex PCR, and TCRdb's table has in-frame clones only and misses some. The sample yields about 320,000 clones, 13% to 15% seen once. What was sequenced was central memory CD4+ T cells from blood. The receptors come from a man younger than 40 in good health.

This clone was detected many times. The same CDR3 can be traced to other DNA sequences in this sample. The rearrangement links TRBV18 to TRBJ2-1, with 11 positions matching TRBD2. The junction had 2 bases not matched to a gene; V was cut back by 3 bases and J by 4 bases. CDR1 is KGHSH and CDR2 is LQKENI in the germline V gene. The CDR3 totals 15 residues. The CDR3 sequence is CASSPGTSGYNEQFF. The CDR3 nucleotides are TGTGCCAGCTCACCTGGGACTAGCGGTTACAATGAGCAGTTCTTC.

This clone was seen more than once but under ten times. The chain links TRBV19 to TRBJ2-5; D possibly matches TRBD1 or TRBD2 (5 bases each). Trimming stripped 3 bases from V and 1 base from J, with 12 bases between. The CDR3 has 15 amino acids. The germline V gene encodes CDR1 LNHDA and CDR2 SQIVND (reference sequence). The CDR3 nucleotides read TGTGCCAGTAGTATCCTGGGACGCCGCCAAGAGACCCAGTACTTC. Its protein is CASSILGRRQETQYF.

The rearrangement joins TRBV7-9 to TRBJ2-7; no reliable D call. V lost 5 bases, J lost 0 bases, and 14 bases lay in between. Per germline, CDR1 SEHNR and CDR2 FQNEAQ (reference sequence). The CDR3 length is 15 residues. The CDR3 sequence: CASSPEQKSSYEQYV. DNA of the CDR3: TGTGCCAGCAGCCCGGAGCAGAAAAGCTCCTACGAGCAGTACGTC.

In this sample, this clone turned up once. At one boundary the junction diverges from the germline segment, which might be a read error. The chain is built from TRBV10-3 and TRBJ2-7; TRBD1 is a possible D gene (6 bases). CDR3 length equals 13 residues. The V gene's germline CDR1 is ENHRY and CDR2 SYGVKD. The CDR3 DNA follows: TGTGCCAGCAGTCTCAACCGTCAGGGGGAGCAGTACTTC. Its translation is CASSLNRQGEQYF.

The table lists this clone with a few counts. The chain carries TRBV2 and TRBJ2-7; D perhaps matches TRBD1 (5 bases). The length of the CDR3 is 12 residues. V lost 5 bases, J lost 4 bases, and 9 bases lay in between. CDR1 is SNHLY and CDR2 is FYNNEI in the germline V gene. CDR3 DNA: TGTGCCAGCAGTAAGGACACTTACGAGCAGTACTTC. Its translation is CASSKDTYEQYF.

This sequence joins TRBV13 and TRBJ2-2, with 12 bases lining up with TRBD1. The CDR3 extends over 16 amino acids. Germline V gene lookup returns CDR1 PRHDT and CDR2 FYEKMQ (reference sequence). The trim removed 3 bases at V and 5 bases at J, leaving 4 bases unmatched. CDR3 amino acids: CASSLRDRGPTGELFF. CDR3 nucleotide sequence: TGTGCCAGCAGCTTGAGGGACAGGGGGCCTACCGGGGAGCTGTTTTTT.

The CDR3 spells CASSLAGQVSYEQYF. In nucleotides, the CDR3 is TGTGCCAGCAGCTTAGCAGGACAGGTCTCCTACGAGCAGTACTTC. The chain uses TRBV7-8 and TRBJ2-7, with 7 bases identical to TRBD1. Trimming cost V 0 bases and J 0 bases; bases outside gene matches: 2. In germline, CDR1 is SGHVS, CDR2 FQNEAQ. This CDR3 contains 15 residues.

This chain links TRBV7-9 with TRBJ1-5, with 7 bases identical to TRBD1. J lost 1 base, V lost 5 bases, and 5 bases had no gene match. Germline-derived CDR1 and CDR2 are SEHNR and FQNEAQ (reference sequence). The CDR3 has 15 amino acids. For the CDR3, the DNA is TGTGCCAGCAGCCCCCAGGGACAGAGCAATCAGCCCCAGCATTTT. This gives the protein CASSPQGQSNQPQHF.

This clone was counted a few times. The chain recombines TRBV7-2 with TRBJ1-1; D not resolved. This CDR3 comprises 13 residues. V lost 5 bases and J 4 bases, leaving 11 bases between the germline ends. Per the germline V gene, CDR1 is SGHTA and CDR2 is FQGNSA. The CDR3 nucleotides read TGTGCCAGCAGCCTGCAAGAGGGCACTGAAGCTTTCTTT. Protein: CASSLQEGTEAFF.

This clone occurred many times. The chain couples TRBV12-5 to TRBJ2-2; no definite D call. CDR1 is LGHNT, CDR2 FRNRAP, per germline. Trimming removed 5 bases from V and 5 bases from J, with 9 bases in between. CDR3 length: 13 amino acids. CDR3 loop: CASGALGTGELFF. The CDR3, as DNA: TGTGCTAGTGGTGCCTTAGGTACCGGGGAGCTGTTTTTT.

This rearrangement joins TRBV19 to TRBJ2-1; no definite D call. The CDR3 spans 13 residues. In germline, CDR1 is LNHDA, CDR2 SQIVND (reference sequence). V was trimmed by 7 bases and J by 1 base, leaving 8 bases between them. The CDR3, as DNA: TGTGCCAGTATGAAGTCATCCTACAATGAGCAGTTCTTC. It translates to CASMKSSYNEQFF.

This clone was seen at least ten times. V gene TRBV6-6 combines with J gene TRBJ1-5; TRBD1 is a possible D gene (5 bases). Germline values: CDR1 MNHNY, CDR2 SVGAGI (reference sequence). This CDR3 has 14 residues. Trimming pared 6 bases from V and 4 bases from J, leaving 13 bases between. CDR3 protein: CASSRQGTNQPQHF. For the CDR3, the DNA is TGTGCCAGCAGCCGGCAGGGCACGAATCAGCCCCAGCATTTT.

The table lists this clone with a few counts. The chain links TRBV5-5 to TRBJ2-3; TRBD2 aligns across 7 bases. Germline CDR1 is SGHKS and CDR2 is YYEKEE (reference sequence). This CDR3 comprises 14 residues. J gave up 1 base and V 3 bases, and 2 bases lay outside the gene matches. This chain's CDR3 is CASSSRGGTDTQYF. CDR3 nucleotides: TGTGCCAGCAGCTCACGGGGGGGCACAGATACGCAGTATTTT.

The chain recombines TRBV27 with TRBJ2-3, with a weak D call TRBD2 (5 bases). The CDR3 has 13 amino acids. With 5 bases removed from V and 8 bases from J, the gap between germline ends came to 14 bases. Germline values: CDR1 MNHEY, CDR2 SMNVEV (reference sequence). Here the CDR3 reads CASSPTSGGTQYF. DNA of the CDR3: TGTGCCAGCAGTCCCACCTCCGGAGGTACGCAGTATTTT.

This clone was picked up many times. This sequence joins TRBV28 and TRBJ1-1, with D perhaps matching TRBD1 (6 bases). V shed 7 bases and J shed 0 bases, with 12 bases lying between them. The CDR3 covers 14 residues. Germline CDR1 MDHEN, CDR2 SYDVKM. The DNA for the CDR3 is TGTGCCAGCAATCCGGGGACATTGAACACTGAAGCTTTCTTT. Its translation: CASNPGTLNTEAFF.

This clone was counted only a few times. The chain couples TRBV5-1 to TRBJ1-4; D is undetermined. V dropped 7 bases and J dropped 8 bases, with 15 bases sitting between them. This CDR3 is 13 amino acids long. Germline V gene lookup returns CDR1 SGHRS and CDR2 YFSETQ. The CDR3 sequence is CASAEGGNEKLFF. Written as DNA, the CDR3 is TGCGCCAGCGCAGAAGGAGGGAACGAAAAACTGTTTTTT.

The genes are TRBV7-9 and TRBJ2-3; 8 positions agree with TRBD2. The CDR3 is 17 amino acids. Trimming at V came to 2 bases and at J to 1 base, leaving 8 bases not matched to a gene. Germline V lookup: CDR1 SEHNR, CDR2 FQNEAQ (reference sequence). The CDR3 DNA reads TGTGCCAGCAGCTTACACCCGCCGGGAGGGGGCACAGATACGCAGTATTTT. It codes for CASSLHPPGGGTDTQYF. Full variable domain (rest looked up from reference TRBV7-9 and TRBJ2-3): DTGVSQNPRHKITKRGQNVTFRCDPISEHNRLYWYRQTLGQGPEFLTYFQNEAQLEKSRLLSDRFSAERPKGSFSTLEIQRTEQGDSAMYLCASSLHPPGGGTDTQYFGPGTRLTVL.

Here the CDR3 reads CASSSRDRAITEAFF. CDR3 sequence (DNA): TGTGCCAGCAGTTCCCGGGACAGGGCTATCACTGAAGCTTTCTTT. The genes are TRBV6-5 and TRBJ1-1, with TRBD1 identical over 9 bases. The germline V gene encodes CDR1 MNHEY and CDR2 SVGAGI. With 4 bases clipped from V and 4 bases from J, the junction kept 7 bases outside the gene matches. The CDR3 totals 15 residues.